This T cell receptor beta chain comes out of a study of cytomegalovirus exposure and HLA in healthy donors. Study-level points and caveats: According to the study, roughly 160 TCR beta chains were cytomegalovirus-associated. Fewer N-insertions than the approximately 680-donor mean were reportedly shown by an Asian-associated ancestry cluster in a later analysis.

Of note for this clone: Its target is not known.

V shed 5 bases, J shed 2 bases, and the junction held 7 bases outside the gene matches. Germline V lookup: CDR1 SNHLY, CDR2 FYNNEI. The CDR3 length is 15 residues. Primers included in the PCR were 60 Vbeta and 13 Jbeta primers. Only in-frame clones appear in the TCRdb table, and some are missing; sequencing was by immunoSEQ multiplex PCR. The sample yields roughly 150,000 clones, about 8.9% seen once. The clonotype comes from a man aged 45-60 years in good health and CMV-seronegative. The chain uses TRBV2 and TRBJ1-1; TRBD1 aligns across 8 bases. The sequenced sample was PBMCs. The CDR3, as DNA: TGTGCCAGCAGTATGGACAGGGCGGGTAACACTGAAGCTTTCTTT. Its protein product is CASSMDRAGNTEAFF.